This T cell receptor beta chain was documented in a study of blood T cell repertoires in COVID-19. Study summary: Sites in the United States, Italy and Spain provided acute and convalescent COVID-19 samples.

Under the authors' procedure: By means of reference gene primer amplification, nucleated cell counts were estimated. Sequenced by immunoSEQ multiplex PCR; TCRdb stores in-frame clones only, minus some. The V and J calls and clone size were taken over from that table, and D and trimming were inferred from the DNA. This sample has about 670,000 clones, with 90% found just once. Material for sequencing was peripheral blood. The receptor was isolated from a woman under 30 with acute or convalescent COVID-19.

CDR3 region: CASSKGGRNNSPLHF. The CDR3 nucleotides read TGTGCCAGCAGCAAAGGGGGTCGGAATAATTCACCCCTCCACTTT. The chain joins TRBV28 to TRBJ1-6; D is possibly TRBD1 (6 bases). V was cut by 6 bases and J by 5 bases, with 14 bases left in between. In germline, CDR1 is MDHEN, CDR2 SYDVKM. CDR3 length: 15 amino acids. The whole variable domain, filled in from reference TRBV28 and TRBJ1-6, reads DVKVTQSSRYLVKRTGEKVFLECVQDMDHENMFWYRQDPGLGLRLIYFSYDVKMKEKGDIPEGYSVSREKKERFSLILESASTNQTSMYLCASSKGGRNNSPLHFGNGTRLTVT.